The sequence of this T cell receptor beta chain was determined in a study of T cell responses to AZD1222 COVID-19 vaccine. Here immunoSEQ multiplex PCR was the method, and the copy in TCRdb shows in-frame clones only, minus some. In the table there are some 95,000 clones, around 89% of which are singletons. CDR1 and CDR2 from the germline V gene are KGHDR and SFDVKD. The V end was cut by 5 bases, the J end by 3 bases, with 7 bases between. CDR3 length equals 13 residues. This chain joins TRBV24-1 and TRBJ2-1, with D hard to call. Sample: peripheral blood, taken 28 days after the second AZD1222 dose. This TCR came from an adult who received the AZD1222 COVID-19 vaccine. CDR3: CATSGDSYNEQFF. The CDR3 bases are TGTGCCACCAGTGGGGATAGCTACAATGAGCAGTTCTTC.